One T cell receptor beta chain is described in this entry. This clone's antigen is unknown. No much larger clone is present one base from it, and per-base qualities are unavailable. Enrolling through a virtual design, the prospective study's participants ranged in age from about 18 to 100 years and lived across 24 United States geographic areas. In the prospective study, participants were assigned to cohorts based on the clinical history participants reported in a screening survey and a study questionnaire. In the prospective study, whole blood, serum and a nasopharyngeal or oropharyngeal swab were collected from each participant by mobile phlebotomists. Prospective study participants could optionally give additional blood draws and questionnaires over an approximately 2-month period. Before DNA extraction, prospective study blood samples were shipped either frozen or at room temperature. The record originates from a study of blood T cell repertoires in COVID-19 (dated by TCRdb to 2020 to 2022). Some background on the complete study: Collaborator samples came from the United States, Italy and Spain and covered acute and convalescent phases of COVID-19. The prospective study material was composed of cDNA or gDNA derived from T cells, B-cell-depleted T cells, or PBMCs. Deeply sampled blood TCRbeta repertoires from subjects exposed to, actively infected with, or recovered from COVID-19 were included in the dataset. The repertoires were made available in a free public database intended to serve as a resource for research on the immune response to SARS-CoV-2. The samples were drawn from two sources: the first 160 participants of the ongoing ImmuneRACE study, and fewer than 1,500 subjects contributed by 6 global collaborators. A de-identified subject ID, COVID-19 status, age in years and sex were almost always included in the sample metadata. Where available, HLA class I and class II types were taken from metadata supplied by the sample provider and were not determined by assay-based typing.

TCRbeta CDR3 regions were amplified from genomic DNA using the immunoSEQ Assay, a bias-controlled multiplex PCR. In the original analysis: Within the assay, amplification of reference gene primers was used to estimate how many nucleated cells each sample contained. To quantify the absolute abundance of each unique TCRbeta CDR3 rearrangement, sequence reads were collapsed and filtered. For each sample, productive Simpson clonality was calculated as the square root of Simpson's diversity index across productive rearrangements. The table comes from immuneACCESS by way of TCRdb, which keeps in-frame sequences with V and J called. Part of the clones is missing from these tables; in studies checked, under half for an unresolved V gene and the rest for unknown reasons. V and J calls plus clone size are reproduced from that table; the DNA served to infer D and trimming. The sample contains 120,000 to 150,000 clones, roughly 90% of them found a single time. In total, the top ten clones hold 0.95% to 1.5% of the sample.

Overall results and qualifications from the work: The amount of clinical and demographic metadata varied by source and participant and was provided uncurated.

The sequenced sample consisted of PBMCs or T cells enriched from blood (not recorded which). This clonotype was obtained from a woman aged 25 to 39 with acute COVID-19.

The nucleotides are TGCGCCAGCAGCCCGGACGGACAGGACAGAAACACCATATATTTT. It translates to CASSPDGQDRNTIYF. This chain joins TRBV5-1 to TRBJ1-3; TRBD1 agrees with 7 junctional bases. From the cysteine up to the phenylalanine, the CDR3 has a length of 15 residues. The entry retains the CDR3 DNA only, 45 bases that are in frame from base 1. Germline trimming amounts to 4 bases on V and 5 bases on J, with 9 as the count of junction bases outside the gene matches. The germline V gene gives CDR1 as SGHRS and CDR2 as YFSETQ.